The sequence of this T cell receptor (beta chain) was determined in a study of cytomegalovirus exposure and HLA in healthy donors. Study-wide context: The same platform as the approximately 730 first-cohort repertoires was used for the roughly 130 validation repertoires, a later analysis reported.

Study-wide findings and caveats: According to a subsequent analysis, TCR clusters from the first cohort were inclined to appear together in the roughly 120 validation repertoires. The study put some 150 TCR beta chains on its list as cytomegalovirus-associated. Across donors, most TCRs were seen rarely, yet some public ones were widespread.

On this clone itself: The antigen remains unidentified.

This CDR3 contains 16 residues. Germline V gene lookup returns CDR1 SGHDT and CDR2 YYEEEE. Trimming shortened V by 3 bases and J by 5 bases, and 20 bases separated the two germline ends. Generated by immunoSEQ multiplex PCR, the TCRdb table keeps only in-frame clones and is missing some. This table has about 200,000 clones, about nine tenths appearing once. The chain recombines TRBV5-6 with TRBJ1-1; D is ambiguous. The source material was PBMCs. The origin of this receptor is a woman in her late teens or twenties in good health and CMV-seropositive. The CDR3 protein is CASSSFWAPNGTEAFF. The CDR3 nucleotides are TGTGCCAGCAGCTCGTTTTGGGCGCCAAATGGGACTGAAGCTTTCTTT.